Sequencing of this T cell receptor beta chain was carried out in a study of T-cell memory formation after mild COVID-19. CDR1 is DFQATT and CDR2 is SNEGSKA in the germline V gene (reference sequence). The CDR3 extends over 14 amino acids. With 2 bases clipped from V and 10 bases from J, the junction kept 11 bases outside the gene matches. TCRdb passed the 5' RACE reads through MiXCR, listing each CDR3 protein once. The sample holds 350,000 to 550,000 distinct CDR3 sequences; over 15% are singletons and the top ten take 20% to 25%. Sequences were obtained from PBMCs or a T cell subset sorted from them (not recorded which). The J gene is TRBJ2-7, the V gene TRBV20-1; TRBD2 aligns across 10 bases. The receptor comes from a man aged 18-30 years who had mild COVID-19 (a few samples of this study predate the infection). Cell type and time point are not known. The CDR3 protein is CSARIPAGGLDQYV. The CDR3 bases are TGCAGTGCTAGAATACCAGCGGGGGGGCTTGATCAGTACGTC.